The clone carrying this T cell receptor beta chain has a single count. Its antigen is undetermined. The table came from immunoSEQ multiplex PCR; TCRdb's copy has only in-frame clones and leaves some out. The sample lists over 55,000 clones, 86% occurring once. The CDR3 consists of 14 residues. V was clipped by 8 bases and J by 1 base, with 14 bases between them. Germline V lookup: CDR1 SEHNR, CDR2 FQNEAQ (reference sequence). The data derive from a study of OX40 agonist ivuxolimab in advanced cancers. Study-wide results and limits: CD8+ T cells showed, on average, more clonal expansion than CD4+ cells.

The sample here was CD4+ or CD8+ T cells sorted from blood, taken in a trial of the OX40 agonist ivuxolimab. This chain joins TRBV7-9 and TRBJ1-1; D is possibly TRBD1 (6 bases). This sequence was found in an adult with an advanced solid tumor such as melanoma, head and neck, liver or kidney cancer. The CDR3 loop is CASYLTGANTEAFF. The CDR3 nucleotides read TGTGCCAGCTACCTGACAGGAGCGAACACTGAAGCTTTCTTT.